These 24 T cell receptor beta chains share one sample of origin, sequenced in a study of shared clonotypes between healthy human individuals. Sequenced by immunoSEQ multiplex PCR; TCRdb stores in-frame clones only, minus some. The data contain about 1.5 million clones, about 98% of them singletons. The specimen sequenced was naive CD4+ T cells sorted from blood. Subset: CD45RA+ positively selected. The receptors here all came from a young man in good health.

The J gene is TRBJ2-1, the V gene TRBV7-9, with D perhaps matching TRBD1 (6 bases). Germline assignment: CDR1 SEHNR and CDR2 FQNEAQ (reference sequence). Trimming took off 1 base at V and 0 bases at J, with 13 bases between the two ends. The CDR3 consists of 17 residues. CDR3 sequence: CASSLGRQVGSYNEQFF. The CDR3 nucleotides are TGTGCCAGCAGCTTAGGAAGACAGGTAGGCTCCTACAATGAGCAGTTCTTC.

This CDR3 reads CASSSPMGFTEQYF. The CDR3 coding sequence is TGTGCCAGCAGCTCCCCCATGGGGTTCACCGAGCAGTACTTC. This chain links TRBV7-2 with TRBJ2-7; D is unresolved. V lost 4 bases and J lost 6, with 16 bases in between. The CDR3 has 14 residues. Germline V gene lookup returns CDR1 SGHTA and CDR2 FQGNSA.

The V and J genes are TRBV4-1 and TRBJ2-5, with D tentatively TRBD1 (6 bases). The germline gives CDR1 MGHRA, CDR2 YSYEKL. V was trimmed by 7 bases and J by 1 base, leaving 13 bases between them. The CDR3 has 14 amino acids. The CDR3 spells CASKERQAQETQYF. The CDR3 nucleotides are TGCGCCAGCAAAGAGCGACAGGCCCAAGAGACCCAGTACTTC.

Regarding this clone: The same CDR3 arises from other DNA sequences in this sample as well. The gene calls are TRBV18 and TRBJ2-7; D unresolved. V was clipped by 4 bases and J by 3 bases, with 7 bases between them. The CDR3 loop spans 12 amino acids. Looked up from germline, CDR1 is KGHSH and CDR2 is LQKENI. The DNA for the CDR3 is TGTGCCAGCTCACTTACAGACTACGAGCAGTACTTC. Residues: CASSLTDYEQYF.

The chain is built from TRBV9 and TRBJ2-1; a possible D gene is TRBD2 (6 bases). Germline V gene sequence: CDR1 SGDLS, CDR2 YYNGEE. With 4 bases removed from V and 6 bases from J, the gap between germline ends came to 17 bases. The CDR3 loop spans 15 amino acids. Here the CDR3 reads CASSPRPSVGNEQFF. CDR3 bases: TGTGCCAGCAGCCCTCGGCCTAGCGTCGGCAATGAGCAGTTCTTC.

The rearrangement uses TRBV7-2 and TRBJ2-3; 8 positions match TRBD2. Germline V gene lookup returns CDR1 SGHTA and CDR2 FQGNSA. The CDR3 length is 15 residues. The ends lost 4 bases at V and 8 bases at J; junction bases unmatched: 11. Here the CDR3 DNA reads TGTGCCAGCAGCTCATTTAGCGGGGACCAGGGTACGCAGTATTTT. Translation: CASSSFSGDQGTQYF.

This chain links TRBV11-2 with TRBJ2-1; D is undetermined. CDR1 and CDR2 from the germline V gene are SGHAT and FQNNGV. This CDR3 spans 12 amino acids. With 6 bases removed from V and 5 bases from J, the gap between germline ends came to 8 bases. CDR3 sequence: CASRSVNNEQFF. CDR3 DNA sequence: TGTGCCAGCAGAAGTGTGAACAATGAGCAGTTCTTC.

The V call is TRBV29-1, the J call TRBJ2-5, with TRBD1 as a possible D gene (5 bases). Trimming took off 3 bases at V and 5 bases at J, with 13 bases between the two ends. CDR3 length equals 13 residues. In germline, CDR1 is SQVTM, CDR2 ANQGSEA. CDR3 sequence: CSVEIRGGETQYF. The CDR3 DNA reads as TGCAGCGTTGAGATAAGGGGCGGTGAGACCCAGTACTTC.

Details on this clone: The same CDR3 arises from other DNA sequences in this sample as well. This chain uses TRBV5-1 with TRBJ1-4, with D possibly being TRBD1 (5 bases). Per the germline V gene, CDR1 is SGHRS and CDR2 is YFSETQ. The CDR3 runs to 13 residues. Trimming took 0 bases from V and 8 from J, leaving 8 bases between them. The CDR3 protein is CASSLGGLEKLFF. Here the CDR3 DNA reads TGCGCCAGCAGCTTGGGGGGACTCGAAAAACTGTTTTTT.

This clone was detected only once. This sample also contains other DNA sequences that code for the same CDR3. The chain recombines TRBV28 with TRBJ2-1; TRBD1 matches at 9 bases. The CDR3 loop spans 15 amino acids. Losses at the gene ends were 6 bases for V and 4 bases for J; bases not matched to a gene: 7. The germline gives CDR1 MDHEN, CDR2 SYDVKM. The CDR3 here is CASSPTGTGYNEQFF. The CDR3 DNA follows: TGTGCCAGCAGCCCCACCGGGACAGGGTACAATGAGCAGTTCTTC.

The chain combines TRBV29-1 with TRBJ2-2; 13 nucleotides line up with TRBD2. This CDR3 comprises 16 residues. V lost 5 bases to trimming and J lost 2 bases; unmatched junction nucleotides: 5. Germline V gene sequence: CDR1 SQVTM, CDR2 ANQGSEA. CDR3 nucleotides: TGCAGCGTTCAGGGACTAGCGGGGCCCAACACCGGGGAGCTGTTTTTT. Translated, it gives CSVQGLAGPNTGELFF.

This chain uses TRBV15 with TRBJ1-1; D remains ambiguous. The germline CDR1 and CDR2 sequences are LNHNV and YYDKDF (reference sequence). This CDR3 contains 15 residues. V lost 0 bases, J lost 4 bases, and 12 bases lay in between. CDR3 protein: CATSREKSGSTEAFF. The DNA for the CDR3 is TGTGCCACCAGCAGAGAAAAGTCCGGGAGCACTGAAGCTTTCTTT.

V and J are TRBV30 and TRBJ2-3, with TRBD2 identical over 10 bases. This CDR3 has 19 amino acids. CDR1 and CDR2 (germline): GTSNPN, SVGIG (reference sequence). Trimming removed 0 bases from V and 0 bases from J; junction bases left unmatched: 12. The CDR3 sequence: CAWSVSRTSGIPSTDTQYF. Here the CDR3 DNA reads TGTGCCTGGAGTGTATCGAGGACTAGCGGTATTCCTAGCACAGATACGCAGTATTTT. Full variable domain (remainder filled in from reference TRBV30 and TRBJ2-3): SQTIHQWPATLVQPVGSPLSLECTVEGTSNPNLYWYRQAAGRGLQLLFYSVGIGQISSEVPQNLSASRPQDRQFILSSKKLLLSDSGFYLCAWSVSRTSGIPSTDTQYFGPGTRLTVL.

On this clone: Other DNA variants within this sample encode the same CDR3. This chain links TRBV9 with TRBJ2-5; TRBD2 matches 12 bases. From germline, CDR1 is SGDLS and CDR2 YYNGEE. The CDR3 sequence is 16 residues long. The V gene end was trimmed by 3 bases and the J gene end by 1 base; junction bases not matched to a gene: 4. As DNA, the CDR3 is TGTGCCAGCAGCGCCCTACTAGCGGGAGGCCAAGAGACCCAGTACTTC. This codes for CASSALLAGGQETQYF. The full variable domain, with the rest looked up from reference TRBV9 and TRBJ2-5, is DSGVTQTPKHLITATGQRVTLRCSPRSGDLSVYWYQQSLDQGLQFLIQYYNGEERAKGNILERFSAQQFPDLHSELNLSSLELGDSALYFCASSALLAGGQETQYFGPGTRLLVL.

The rearrangement uses TRBV11-3 and TRBJ2-2, with TRBD1 matching 8 bases. Germline values: CDR1 SGHNT, CDR2 YENEEA. The trim removed 1 base at V and 3 bases at J, leaving 10 bases unmatched. This CDR3 is 18 amino acids long. CDR3 DNA sequence: TGTGCCAGCAGCTTAGGACATGCTTTGACAGGGGACACCGGGGAGCTGTTTTTT. Its translation: CASSLGHALTGDTGELFF.

The chain combines TRBV4-3 with TRBJ2-1, with D uncertain. The CDR3 extends over 13 amino acids. V gave up 3 bases and J gave up 3 bases, with 6 bases separating them. Germline V CDR1 and CDR2: LGHNA, YSLEER. The CDR3 nucleotides read TGCGCCAGCAGCCATCGATTCTACAATGAGCAGTTCTTC. It codes for CASSHRFYNEQFF.

As regards this clone: The same CDR3 also results from other DNA sequences found in this sample. V usage is TRBV28 and J usage is TRBJ1-1; D is unresolved. The V end lost 6 bases, the J end lost 0 bases, and 5 bases lay between the germline ends. Germline V lookup: CDR1 MDHEN, CDR2 SYDVKM. This CDR3 is 12 amino acids long. CDR3 sequence reads: CASSSVNTEAFF. The CDR3 DNA reads as TGTGCCAGCAGCTCGGTGAACACTGAAGCTTTCTTT.

The chain joins TRBV29-1 to TRBJ2-1, with 11 bases matching TRBD2. The CDR3 consists of 13 residues. Looked up from germline, CDR1 is SQVTM and CDR2 is ANQGSEA. V lost 7 bases, J lost 4 bases, and 3 bases stayed unmatched. Here the CDR3 reads CSDTSGGYNEQFF. The CDR3 DNA is TGCAGCGACACTAGCGGGGGATACAATGAGCAGTTCTTC.

J is TRBJ2-4 and V is TRBV18, with a possible D match to TRBD2 (5 bases). Per the germline V gene, CDR1 is KGHSH and CDR2 is LQKENI. This CDR3 contains 14 residues. The V and J ends lost 5 bases and 5 bases respectively, with 13 bases between them. For the CDR3, the DNA is TGTGCCAGCTCAACCCTAGCTGGGGAAAACATTCAGTACTTC. It codes for CASSTLAGENIQYF.

The J gene is TRBJ1-1, the V gene TRBV5-3; D gene uncertain. TRBV5-3 is an ORF; its function is uncertain. CDR3 length equals 15 residues. With 0 bases removed from V and 5 bases from J, the gap between germline ends came to 14 bases. In DNA, the CDR3 is TGTGCCAGAAGCTTGGCGAATCATTGTAGGACTGAAGCTTTCTTT. Amino acids: CARSLANHCRTEAFF.

The chain combines TRBV4-3 with TRBJ2-5, with 8 bases that match TRBD1. This CDR3 has 14 amino acids. Germline V CDR1 and CDR2: LGHNA, YSLEER. Germline trimming cut 11 bases from V and 5 bases from J; bases unmatched to any gene: 13. The CDR3 spells CASANQDRAETQYF. CDR3 nucleotides: TGCGCCTCAGCTAACCAGGACAGGGCTGAGACCCAGTACTTC.

V is TRBV4-1 and J is TRBJ2-1; D tentatively fits TRBD1 or TRBD2 (5 bases each). Trimming pared 4 bases from V and 8 bases from J, leaving 21 bases between. The CDR3 contains 16 residues. CDR1 and CDR2 (germline): MGHRA, YSYEKL. This CDR3 reads CASSPTTTGRIYEQFF. The CDR3, as DNA: TGCGCCAGCAGCCCAACGACAACGGGGCGTATCTATGAGCAGTTCTTC.

This sequence joins TRBV11-2 and TRBJ2-7; TRBD2 is a possible D gene (5 bases). Germline CDR1 reads SGHAT; CDR2 reads FQNNGV. The CDR3 extends over 15 amino acids. Deletions cut 1 base from V and 3 bases from J, with 13 bases between. The CDR3 DNA is TGTGCCAGCAGCTTAGCCGGGATGAAGGTCTACGAGCAGTACTTC. This sequence encodes CASSLAGMKVYEQYF.

The V call is TRBV28, the J call TRBJ1-5; TRBD1 is a possible D gene (6 bases). V lost 7 bases and J lost 1, with 14 bases in between. Germline V lookup: CDR1 MDHEN, CDR2 SYDVKM. The CDR3 length is 15 residues. CDR3 in amino acids: CASMIQGFSNQPQHF. In DNA, the CDR3 is TGTGCCAGCATGATACAGGGCTTCAGCAATCAGCCCCAGCATTTT.